One and the same sample provided the 25 T cell receptor beta chains below, sequenced in a study of beta chain features in type 1 diabetes (dated 2018 in TCRdb). The investigation overall reported the following: In all four CD4+ subsets, TCRB CDR3 length was moderately but significantly shorter in type 1 diabetes patients.

These TCRs are of unknown antigen specificity. Preparation of the library involved the immunoSEQ multiplex PCR assay. All of the isolated RNA was reverse transcribed with the High Capacity cDNA Reverse Transcription Kit, so expressed TCRB transcripts were sequenced. TCRdb retrieved this table from immuneACCESS and kept in-frame rearrangements only. Not all clones are present; in checked studies, unresolved V genes account for under half, and no reason is known for the remainder. The sample records roughly 180,000 clones, 7% to 9% of which are singletons. The ten biggest clones cover roughly 0.46% of the sample. The source material was central memory CD4+ T cells from blood. These receptors were collected from a man aged 18-30 years with type 1 diabetes.

This clone was detected a few times. V and J are TRBV28 and TRBJ1-4, with 7 bases lining up with TRBD1. Per the germline V gene, CDR1 is MDHEN and CDR2 is SYDVKM. The J segment lost 2 bases and the V segment lost 8 bases, leaving 5 bases of the junction unmatched. The CDR3 is made up of 14 amino acids. The CDR3 DNA reads TGTGCCAGCCTAGACAGGGCGACTAATGAAAAACTGTTTTTT. It encodes CASLDRATNEKLFF.

This chain joins TRBV5-1 and TRBJ2-3; no clear D. Germline V gene data show CDR1 as SGHRS and CDR2 as YFSETQ. The V and J ends lost 4 bases and 0 bases respectively, with 6 bases between them. The CDR3 length is 13 residues. The CDR3 loop reads CASSDSSTDTQYF. For the CDR3, the DNA is TGCGCCAGCAGCGACTCTAGCACAGATACGCAGTATTTT.

This clone was counted a few times. This same CDR3 is encoded by further DNA sequences in the sample. V gene TRBV19 combines with J gene TRBJ2-6, with D unclear. The CDR3 totals 14 residues. The ends were cut back, 3 bases at V and 1 base at J, with 4 bases in the middle. Germline lookup yields CDR1 LNHDA and CDR2 SQIVND (reference sequence). The CDR3 sequence is CASSIYSGANVLTF. The CDR3, as DNA: TGTGCCAGTAGTATTTATTCTGGGGCCAACGTCCTGACTTTC.

This sequence joins TRBV27 and TRBJ2-6; 7 bases are a match to TRBD1. Per germline, CDR1 MNHEY and CDR2 SMNVEV (reference sequence). Losses at the gene ends were 4 bases for V and 0 bases for J; bases not matched to a gene: 3. This CDR3 region has 16 residues. This CDR3 reads CASSSQGFSGANVLTF. DNA for the CDR3: TGTGCCAGCAGTTCACAGGGGTTCTCTGGGGCCAACGTCCTGACTTTC.

This clone was counted a few times. CDR3 nucleotide sequence: TGCGCCAGCAGCTCCCTAGCTAGCGGGGACTCCTACAATGAGCAGTTCTTC. Translation gives CASSSLASGDSYNEQFF. The V and J genes are TRBV5-1 and TRBJ2-1; 9 positions match TRBD2. The trim removed 3 bases at V and 0 bases at J, leaving 7 bases unmatched. Germline V gene sequence: CDR1 SGHRS, CDR2 YFSETQ. CDR3 length: 17 residues.

The table lists this clone with a few counts. The chain couples TRBV10-3 to TRBJ2-1; a weak D match, TRBD1 (6 bases). Per germline, CDR1 ENHRY and CDR2 SYGVKD. Trimming shortened V by 0 bases and J by 2 bases, and 8 bases separated the two germline ends. The CDR3 runs 15 residues. In DNA form, the CDR3 reads TGTGCCATCAGTGAGTCTAGGACAGCCTACAATGAGCAGTTCTTC. It encodes CAISESRTAYNEQFF.

A few counts support this clone. The rearrangement uses TRBV5-1 and TRBJ2-1, with D perhaps TRBD2 (5 bases). Germline values: CDR1 SGHRS, CDR2 YFSETQ. V lost 3 bases and J 3 bases, leaving 7 bases between the germline ends. The CDR3 has 13 residues. The CDR3 reads CASSWTGYNEQFF. CDR3 coding DNA: TGCGCCAGCAGCTGGACTGGCTACAATGAGCAGTTCTTC.

This clone showed up many times. The rearrangement joins TRBV15 to TRBJ2-1; the D gene is possibly TRBD1 (6 bases). V was clipped by 3 bases and J by 5 bases, with 17 bases between them. Germline V CDR1 and CDR2: LNHNV, YYDKDF (reference sequence). The CDR3 has 16 residues. This chain's CDR3 is CATSSLQGLVNNEQFF. Here the CDR3 DNA reads TGTGCCACCAGCAGCTTACAGGGATTAGTCAACAATGAGCAGTTCTTC.

The chain uses TRBV4-2 and TRBJ2-3; 9 bases are shared with TRBD2. With V trimmed by 4 bases and J by 4 bases, 9 bases remained unmatched. The CDR3 covers 16 residues. Germline loops: CDR1 LGHNA, CDR2 YNFKEQ. CDR3 amino acids: CASSPGGGGGADTQYF. CDR3 bases: TGTGCCAGCAGCCCCGGGGGCGGGGGGGGCGCAGATACGCAGTATTTT.

Only a few counts were recorded for this clone. The chain combines TRBV19 with TRBJ2-7; maybe TRBD2 (5 bases). Trimming removed 4 bases from V and 6 bases from J, with 13 bases in between. Germline assignment: CDR1 LNHDA and CDR2 SQIVND (reference sequence). The CDR3 spans 13 residues. The CDR3: CASSNSGEGEQYF. The CDR3, as DNA: TGTGCCAGTAGTAACTCTGGAGAGGGCGAGCAGTACTTC.

This clone appeared a few times. The J gene is TRBJ1-6, the V gene TRBV14, with 7 nucleotides matching TRBD1. Germline CDR1 and CDR2: SGHDN and FVKESK. V was clipped by 5 bases and J by 11 bases; unmatched bases: 6. This CDR3 comprises 13 residues. The CDR3 region is CASSVQGKTPLHF. Here the CDR3 DNA reads TGTGCCAGCAGCGTACAGGGGAAAACACCCCTCCACTTT.

V and J are TRBV6-5 and TRBJ2-5; TRBD2 agrees at 12 bases. Germline assignment: CDR1 MNHEY and CDR2 SVGAGI. This CDR3 has 16 residues. V was clipped by 2 bases and J by 7 bases; unmatched bases: 8. CDR3 amino acids: CASSYPLAGGPGTQYF. CDR3 bases: TGTGCCAGCAGTTACCCCCTAGCGGGGGGGCCAGGGACCCAGTACTTC.

The rearrangement uses TRBV27 and TRBJ2-1, with 7 bases fitting TRBD2. The germline gives CDR1 MNHEY, CDR2 SMNVEV (reference sequence). With V trimmed by 5 bases and J by 14 bases, 15 bases remained unmatched. The CDR3 is 14 amino acids. The CDR3 spells CASSPSSGRDREFF. CDR3 in DNA: TGTGCCAGCAGTCCTTCTAGCGGCCGTGACCGCGAGTTCTTC.

The J gene is TRBJ1-1, the V gene TRBV2, with 8 bases lining up with TRBD1. There are 12 residues in the CDR3. V was clipped by 3 bases and J by 6 bases; unmatched bases: 0. Germline assignment: CDR1 SNHLY and CDR2 FYNNEI. The CDR3 DNA is TGTGCCAGCAGTGAGGACAGGGCTGAAGCTTTCTTT. This codes for CASSEDRAEAFF. Full variable domain (remainder filled in from reference TRBV2 and TRBJ1-1): EPEVTQTPSHQVTQMGQEVILRCVPISNHLYFYWYRQILGQKVEFLVSFYNNEISEKSEIFDDQFSVERPDGSNFTLKIRSTKLEDSAMYFCASSEDRAEAFFGQGTRLTVV.

The sample holds a few counts of this clone. The V call is TRBV5-1, the J call TRBJ2-1; D unresolved. The germline CDR1 and CDR2 sequences are SGHRS and YFSETQ. This CDR3 has 15 residues. V shed 0 bases and J shed 13 bases, with 20 bases lying between them. CDR3 in DNA: TGCGCCAGCAGCTTGGCTCCGGGTGCTTCGGCGTTTCAGTTCTTC. Protein sequence: CASSLAPGASAFQFF.

In its sample, this clone was seen a few times. The CDR3 bases are TGTGCCAGCAGCTCAGGGTTAGATACGCAGTATTTT. This encodes CASSSGLDTQYF. J is TRBJ2-3 and V is TRBV6-5; D might be TRBD1 (5 bases). The germline CDR1 and CDR2 sequences are MNHEY and SVGAGI. Trimming cost V 6 bases and J 5 bases, with 9 bases left between them. This CDR3 contains 12 residues.

On this clone: The identical CDR3 is also encoded by other nucleotide sequences in the sample. The chain recombines TRBV30 with TRBJ1-1, with D maybe TRBD1 (5 bases). This CDR3 spans 13 amino acids. V was shortened by 5 bases and J by 1 base, with 11 bases between the two germline ends. CDR1 and CDR2 from the germline V gene are GTSNPN and SVGIG (reference sequence). The CDR3: CAWARGGNTEAFF. Here the CDR3 DNA reads TGTGCCTGGGCCCGCGGGGGGAACACTGAAGCTTTCTTT.

J is TRBJ2-3 and V is TRBV15; 7 positions match TRBD2. This CDR3 spans 14 amino acids. Trimming removed 0 bases from V and 4 bases from J; junction bases left unmatched: 1. CDR1 and CDR2 from the germline V gene are LNHNV and YYDKDF (reference sequence). The CDR3 reads CATSRDAGADTQYF. The DNA for the CDR3 is TGTGCCACCAGCAGAGATGCGGGGGCAGATACGCAGTATTTT.

This clone has a handful of counts. The V and J genes are TRBV28 and TRBJ2-3; no reliable D call. This CDR3 has 12 amino acids. V was clipped by 4 bases and J by 4 bases, with 6 bases between them. The germline V gene encodes CDR1 MDHEN and CDR2 SYDVKM. The CDR3, as DNA: TGTGCCAGCAGTTCGCCGGCAGATACGCAGTATTTT. This codes for CASSSPADTQYF.

J is TRBJ1-1 and V is TRBV30; TRBD1 matches 8 bases. The V gene end was trimmed by 3 bases and the J gene end by 3 bases; junction bases not matched to a gene: 6. The CDR3 runs to 14 residues. Germline V gives CDR1 GTSNPN, CDR2 SVGIG (reference sequence). CDR3 protein: CAWSRTGMYTEAFF. Written as DNA, the CDR3 is TGTGCCTGGAGCCGGACAGGGATGTACACTGAAGCTTTCTTT.

The CDR3 DNA follows: TGTGCCTGGAGTAGTGGCGGTTGGGCTTTCTTT. It yields the protein CAWSSGGWAFF. V usage is TRBV30 and J usage is TRBJ1-1, with no clear D. The CDR3 is made up of 11 amino acids. V lost 2 bases and J lost 11, with 12 bases in between. Germline CDR1 reads GTSNPN; CDR2 reads SVGIG (reference sequence).

The CDR3 coding sequence is TGTGCCAGCAGCATGACAGTGAACACTGAAGCTTTCTTT. It yields the protein CASSMTVNTEAFF. The rearrangement uses TRBV9 and TRBJ1-1, with D possibly matching TRBD1 (5 bases). Between the trimmed V and J ends, which lost 4 bases and 0 bases, there was a span of 7 bases. The CDR3 has 13 amino acids. The germline V gene encodes CDR1 SGDLS and CDR2 YYNGEE.

The chain recombines TRBV6-5 with TRBJ2-7; the match to TRBD2 covers 10 bases. CDR1 MNHEY and CDR2 SVGAGI come from the germline V gene. J lost 4 bases, V lost 6 bases, and 3 bases had no gene match. The CDR3 has 13 amino acids. The CDR3 nucleotides are TGTGCCAGCAGCTTTAGCGGGAGGTACGAGCAGTACTTC. It translates to CASSFSGRYEQYF.

This clone was seen only a few times. The chain combines TRBV7-8 with TRBJ2-1, with D perhaps matching TRBD1 (6 bases). The V end was cut by 4 bases, the J end by 6 bases, with 10 bases between. CDR3 length equals 13 residues. CDR1 and CDR2 from the germline V gene are SGHVS and FQNEAQ. The CDR3 sequence is CASSWQGPNEQFF. In DNA, the CDR3 is TGTGCCAGCAGCTGGCAGGGGCCCAATGAGCAGTTCTTC.

CDR3 in DNA: TGTGCCAGCAGTCCCGCGGAGGGCACTGAAGCTTTCTTT. It codes for CASSPAEGTEAFF. The chain joins TRBV6-6 to TRBJ1-1; D uncertain. In germline, CDR1 is MNHNY, CDR2 SVGAGI (reference sequence). The CDR3 spans 13 residues. Trimming cost V 5 bases and J 4 bases, with 11 bases left between them.